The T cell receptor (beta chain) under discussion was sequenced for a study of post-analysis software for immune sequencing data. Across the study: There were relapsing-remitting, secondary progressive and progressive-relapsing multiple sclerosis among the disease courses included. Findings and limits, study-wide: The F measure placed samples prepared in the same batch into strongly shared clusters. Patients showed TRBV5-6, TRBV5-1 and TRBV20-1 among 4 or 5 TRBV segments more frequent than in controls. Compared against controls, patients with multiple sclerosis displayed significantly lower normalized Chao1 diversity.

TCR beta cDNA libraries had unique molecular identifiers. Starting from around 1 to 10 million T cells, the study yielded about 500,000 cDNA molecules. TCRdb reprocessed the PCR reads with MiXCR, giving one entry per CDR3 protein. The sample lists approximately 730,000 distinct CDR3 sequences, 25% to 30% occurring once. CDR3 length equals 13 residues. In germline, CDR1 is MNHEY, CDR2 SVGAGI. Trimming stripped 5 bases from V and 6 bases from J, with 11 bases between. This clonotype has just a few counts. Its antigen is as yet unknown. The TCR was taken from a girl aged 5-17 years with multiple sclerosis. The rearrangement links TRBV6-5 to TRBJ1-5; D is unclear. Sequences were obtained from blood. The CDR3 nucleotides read TGTGCCAGCAGTCAATCTTCTAGTCAGCCCCAGCATTTT. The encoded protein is CASSQSSSQPQHF.